A selection of T cell receptor beta chains follows, all from one sample in a study of cytomegalovirus exposure and HLA in healthy donors. Repertoires were generated with immunoSEQ multiplex PCR, while TCRdb's copy carries only in-frame clones and drops some. The sample shows about 82,000 clones, around 77% of them seen only once. Specimen: PBMCs. Every receptor here comes from a man aged 45-65 years in good health and CMV-seronegative. CDR3s include the opening cysteine and the closing phenylalanine or tryptophan. D genes are given only for firm matches. Clone size is shown for a subset of rows, as once, few, many or a class of expanded clone.

clone_size | j_call | d_call | v_call | cdr3_aa
once | TRBJ1-4 | TRBD1 | TRBV5-4 | CASSLGTGVEKLFF
few | TRBJ1-2 | NA | TRBV5-1 | CASSLSENGYTF
NA | TRBJ2-3 | TRBD2 | TRBV10-3 | CAIAVAAGVTDTRYF
NA | TRBJ2-3 | TRBD1 | TRBV10-1 | CASSATLGQGTDTQYF
NA | TRBJ2-1 | NA | TRBV5-1 | CASSPGFNEQFF
NA | TRBJ2-1 | TRBD1 | TRBV5-1 | CASSGGGQGEVKGTYNEQFF
NA | TRBJ1-2 | NA | TRBV5-1 | CASSLDITDDSYTF
NA | TRBJ2-3 | TRBD2 | TRBV5-1 | CASRRDPTSGGAMDTQYF
NA | TRBJ2-3 | TRBD2 | TRBV10-3 | CAISEASGRSDTQYF
NA | TRBJ1-1 | NA | TRBV30 | CAWSVNRVGTEAFF
NA | TRBJ2-2 | NA | TRBV30 | CAWSETRATGELFF
NA | TRBJ1-5 | NA | TRBV6-1 | CASSQNSNQPQHF